Shown below are 22 T cell receptor beta chains from a single sample sequenced in a study of cytomegalovirus exposure and HLA in healthy donors. Vbeta (60) and Jbeta (13) primers were used in the PCR. Libraries were prepared by immunoSEQ multiplex PCR; TCRdb keeps only in-frame clonotypes and omits some of them. Of about 160,000 clones listed, approximately 84% are singletons. The sequenced sample consisted of PBMCs. The receptors here all came from a man between 18 and 29 years old in good health and CMV-seropositive.

This clone was seen a single time. This chain joins TRBV7-8 and TRBJ2-2; 8 bases align to TRBD2. The ends lost 9 bases at V and 7 bases at J; junction bases unmatched: 13. The CDR3 totals 15 residues. CDR1 is SGHVS and CDR2 is FQNEAQ in the germline V gene. The CDR3 loop reads CASRRGGEDGGELFF. In nucleotides, the CDR3 is TGTGCCAGTCGCCGGGGGGGGGAGGATGGCGGGGAGCTGTTTTTT.

The genes are TRBV4-1 and TRBJ1-6; a weak D match, TRBD1 (6 bases). CDR3 length equals 14 residues. Trimming stripped 2 bases from V and 8 bases from J, with 10 bases between. CDR1 and CDR2 (germline): MGHRA, YSYEKL. CDR3 in DNA: TGCGCCAGCAGCCAATGGGGGCGTGATTCACCCCTCCACTTT. Protein product: CASSQWGRDSPLHF.

The V gene is TRBV7-2, the J gene TRBJ2-1, with 9 bases matching TRBD2. This CDR3 has 17 residues. Looked up from germline, CDR1 is SGHTA and CDR2 is FQGNSA. V shed 0 bases, J shed 7 bases, and the junction held 10 bases outside the gene matches. CDR3 residues: CASSLAVGTSPGNEQFF. For the CDR3, the DNA is TGTGCCAGCAGCTTAGCCGTTGGGACTAGCCCGGGGAATGAGCAGTTCTTC.

This chain joins TRBV4-3 and TRBJ2-7; TRBD1 matches 8 bases. The J segment lost 6 bases and the V segment lost 0 bases, leaving 10 bases of the junction unmatched. CDR3 length: 16 residues. Germline CDR1 reads LGHNA; CDR2 reads YSLEER. This CDR3 reads CASSQDNRGKMGEQYF. The CDR3 nucleotides read TGCGCCAGCAGCCAAGATAACAGGGGGAAAATGGGCGAGCAGTACTTC.

The genes are TRBV14 and TRBJ1-1; D perhaps matches TRBD1 (6 bases). Germline CDR1 SGHDN, CDR2 FVKESK. There are 15 residues in the CDR3. V was trimmed by 4 bases and J by 6 bases, leaving 18 bases between them. The DNA of the CDR3 is TGTGCCAGCAGCCCCAGGGGACCTATTAAGCCTGAAGCTTTCTTT. Its translation is CASSPRGPIKPEAFF.

This clone was recorded once. This chain uses TRBV6-6 with TRBJ1-2; the D is unclear. Trimming removed 6 bases at V and 1 base at J, with 15 bases between. CDR1 and CDR2 from the germline V gene are MNHNY and SVGAGI (reference sequence). The CDR3 covers 15 residues. The CDR3 nucleotides read TGTGCCAGCAGCCAGGAGGATCGGGATAACTATGGCTACACCTTC. Its translation is CASSQEDRDNYGYTF.

This chain uses TRBV19 with TRBJ2-7, with 10 nucleotides matching TRBD1. CDR3 length equals 16 residues. The V gene's germline CDR1 is LNHDA and CDR2 SQIVND (reference sequence). After removal of 3 bases from V and 6 bases from J, the junction contained 11 bases not matched to a gene. CDR3 region: CASSILPGQGRPEQYF. The CDR3 region has the DNA TGTGCCAGTAGTATTCTGCCGGGACAGGGGAGGCCCGAGCAGTACTTC.

Points on this clone: Without the conserved terminal phenylalanine or tryptophan, this CDR3 likely stems from a read error. The CDR3 sequence is CASSEASGGTGELFS. The CDR3, as DNA: TGTGCCAGCAGTGAAGCCAGCGGGGGAACCGGGGAGCTGTTTTCT. The rearrangement uses TRBV6-1 and TRBJ2-2, with 8 bases identical to TRBD2. The V gene's germline CDR1 is MNHNS and CDR2 SASEGT. V was clipped by 0 bases and J by 5 bases; unmatched bases: 2. The CDR3 has 15 amino acids.

The chain joins TRBV27 to TRBJ1-4; 11 positions agree with TRBD1. V shed 4 bases, J shed 7 bases, and the junction held 5 bases outside the gene matches. Germline CDR1 and CDR2: MNHEY and SMNVEV (reference sequence). The length of the CDR3 is 15 residues. The CDR3 DNA follows: TGTGCCAGCAGTTCAGCCGGGACAGGGGGTGAAAAACTGTTTTTT. Its protein is CASSSAGTGGEKLFF.

The gene calls are TRBV6-5 and TRBJ2-5; no reliable D call. Trimming removed 0 bases at V and 7 bases at J, with 9 bases between. The germline gives CDR1 MNHEY, CDR2 SVGAGI. The CDR3 runs 13 residues. CDR3 nucleotide sequence: TGTGCCAGCAGTTACTCGAGCAGGTCGACCCAGTACTTC. Translation gives CASSYSSRSTQYF.

This sequence joins TRBV7-2 and TRBJ1-3, with D unclear. The CDR3 sequence is 15 residues long. V was trimmed by 1 base and J by 2 bases, leaving 9 bases between them. Per the germline V gene, CDR1 is SGHTA and CDR2 is FQGNSA. CDR3 in DNA: TGTGCCAGCAGCTTAGTCTCCCAGGCTGGAAACACCATATATTTT. It yields the protein CASSLVSQAGNTIYF.

The chain is built from TRBV7-8 and TRBJ1-6; D is possibly TRBD1 (5 bases). CDR3 length: 18 amino acids. The ends were cut back, 2 bases at V and 3 bases at J, with 17 bases in the middle. CDR1 SGHVS and CDR2 FQNEAQ come from the germline V gene. The CDR3 coding sequence is TGTGCCAGCAGCTTAATAGAATGGGGCCGAGGCTATAATTCACCCCTCCACTTT. Its protein is CASSLIEWGRGYNSPLHF.

The rearrangement links TRBV4-1 to TRBJ1-1; D unclear. V dropped 4 bases and J dropped 2 bases, with 11 bases sitting between them. This CDR3 contains 14 residues. Germline CDR1 and CDR2: MGHRA and YSYEKL. The CDR3 coding sequence is TGCGCCAGCAGCCCCAGCCTAGGCAACACTGAAGCTTTCTTT. Residues: CASSPSLGNTEAFF.

The J gene is TRBJ2-7, the V gene TRBV6-6; 10 nucleotides align to TRBD2. Germline V CDR1 and CDR2: MNHNY, SVGAGI (reference sequence). After removal of 2 bases from V and 3 bases from J, the junction contained 7 bases not matched to a gene. The CDR3 consists of 16 residues. In DNA form, the CDR3 reads TGTGCCAGCAGTTACGGAGCGGGGGGGAACTTCTACGAGCAGTACTTC. It specifies CASSYGAGGNFYEQYF.

The V and J genes are TRBV7-2 and TRBJ2-3; D is uncertain. Per the germline V gene, CDR1 is SGHTA and CDR2 is FQGNSA. CDR3 length: 14 residues. Trimming pared 1 base from V and 4 bases from J, leaving 9 bases between. The CDR3 loop is CASSLVVQADTQYF. Here the CDR3 DNA reads TGTGCCAGCAGCTTAGTTGTGCAGGCAGATACGCAGTATTTT.

The genes are TRBV15 and TRBJ2-3, with 10 bases fitting TRBD2. From germline, CDR1 is LNHNV and CDR2 YYDKDF (reference sequence). V lost 2 bases, J lost 2 bases, and 4 bases stayed unmatched. The CDR3 contains 16 residues. CDR3 in DNA: TGTGCCACCAGCAGACCAGCGGGGGGGCCCACAGATACGCAGTATTTT. This encodes CATSRPAGGPTDTQYF.

This clone was seen only once. The chain carries TRBV7-2 and TRBJ1-6; a possible D gene is TRBD1 (5 bases). The germline gives CDR1 SGHTA, CDR2 FQGNSA. The V end was cut by 5 bases, the J end by 0 bases, with 17 bases between. The CDR3 runs 18 residues. The DNA for the CDR3 is TGTGCCAGCAGCCAGTCCGTCCGGGGGTTCTCCTATAATTCACCCCTCCACTTT. Translating gives CASSQSVRGFSYNSPLHF.

V usage is TRBV5-1 and J usage is TRBJ2-3, with TRBD2 matching 8 bases. J lost 1 base, V lost 7 bases, and 11 bases had no gene match. Germline V gene lookup returns CDR1 SGHRS and CDR2 YFSETQ. This CDR3 has 16 residues. The CDR3 bases are TGCGCCAGCCACACCGCTCGGGGGGGTCGCACAGATACGCAGTATTTT. It yields the protein CASHTARGGRTDTQYF.

The chain carries TRBV6-5 and TRBJ1-2; the match to TRBD1 covers 10 bases. V was pared by 2 bases and J by 3 bases, with 6 bases of the junction left unmatched. Looked up from germline, CDR1 is MNHEY and CDR2 is SVGAGI. There are 16 residues in the CDR3. Here the CDR3 reads CASSYTRTGGHYGYTF. In DNA form, the CDR3 reads TGTGCCAGCAGTTACACCCGGACAGGGGGGCACTATGGCTACACCTTC.

The chain is built from TRBV10-3 and TRBJ2-7, with 9 positions matching TRBD1. Unmatched junction bases numbered 3, after V lost 6 bases and J lost 0 bases. CDR3 length: 14 amino acids. Germline CDR1 reads ENHRY; CDR2 reads SYGVKD. CDR3 DNA: TGTGCCATCAGGGGGACAGGGAACTCCTACGAGCAGTACTTC. Its translation is CAIRGTGNSYEQYF.

V gene TRBV9 combines with J gene TRBJ2-3; no reliable D call. The V and J ends lost 1 base and 0 bases respectively, with 6 bases between them. The CDR3 is made up of 14 amino acids. Germline-derived CDR1 and CDR2 are SGDLS and YYNGEE. CDR3: CASSVTRSTDTQYF. For the CDR3, the DNA is TGTGCCAGCAGCGTAACGAGAAGCACAGATACGCAGTATTTT.

The rearrangement joins TRBV7-9 to TRBJ2-3; 7 bases line up with TRBD1. Germline V gene sequence: CDR1 SEHNR, CDR2 FQNEAQ (reference sequence). The CDR3 totals 15 residues. V shed 3 bases, J shed 3 bases, and the junction held 6 bases outside the gene matches. CDR3 DNA sequence: TGTGCCAGCAGCTTGGCCACAGGGGTGACAGATACGCAGTATTTT. Protein sequence: CASSLATGVTDTQYF.